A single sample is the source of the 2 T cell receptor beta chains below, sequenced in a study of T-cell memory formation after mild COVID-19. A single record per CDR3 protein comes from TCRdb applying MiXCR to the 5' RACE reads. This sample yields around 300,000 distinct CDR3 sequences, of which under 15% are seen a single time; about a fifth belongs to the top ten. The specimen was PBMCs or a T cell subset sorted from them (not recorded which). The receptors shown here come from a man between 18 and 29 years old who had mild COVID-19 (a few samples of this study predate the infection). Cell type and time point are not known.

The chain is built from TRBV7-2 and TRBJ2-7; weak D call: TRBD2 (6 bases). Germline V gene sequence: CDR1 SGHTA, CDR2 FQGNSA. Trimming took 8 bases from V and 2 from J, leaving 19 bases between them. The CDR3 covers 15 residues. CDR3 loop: CASSLIGGDPYEQYF. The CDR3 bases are TGTGCCAGCTCGCTTATTGGAGGGGACCCCTACGAGCAGTACTTC.

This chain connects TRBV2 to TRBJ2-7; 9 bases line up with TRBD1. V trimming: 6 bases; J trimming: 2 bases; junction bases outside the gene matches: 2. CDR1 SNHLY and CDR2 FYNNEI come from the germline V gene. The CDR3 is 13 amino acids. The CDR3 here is CASRDRGPYEQYF. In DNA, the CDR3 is TGTGCCAGCAGGGACAGGGGCCCCTACGAGCAGTACTTC.